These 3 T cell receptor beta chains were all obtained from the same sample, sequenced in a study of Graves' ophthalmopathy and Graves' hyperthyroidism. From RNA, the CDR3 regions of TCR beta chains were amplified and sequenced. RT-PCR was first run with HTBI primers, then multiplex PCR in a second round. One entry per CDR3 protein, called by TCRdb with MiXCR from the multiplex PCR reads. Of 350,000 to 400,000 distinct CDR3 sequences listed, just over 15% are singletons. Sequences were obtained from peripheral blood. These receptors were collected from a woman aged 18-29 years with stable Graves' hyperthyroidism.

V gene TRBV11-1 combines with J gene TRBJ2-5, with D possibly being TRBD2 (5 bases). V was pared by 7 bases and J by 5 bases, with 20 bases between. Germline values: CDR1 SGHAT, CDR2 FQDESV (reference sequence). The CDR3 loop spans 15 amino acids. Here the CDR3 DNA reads TGTGCCAGCACCGTCTTAGGAGGAGCCCTGGAGACCCAGTACTTC. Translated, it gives CASTVLGGALETQYF.

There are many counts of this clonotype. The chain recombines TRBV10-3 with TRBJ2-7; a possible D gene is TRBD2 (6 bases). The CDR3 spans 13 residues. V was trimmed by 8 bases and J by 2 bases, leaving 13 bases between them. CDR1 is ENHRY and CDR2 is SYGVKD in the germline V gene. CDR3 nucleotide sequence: TGTGCCATCCTAAAGGAGGGCGCCTACGAGCAGTACTTC. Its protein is CAILKEGAYEQYF.

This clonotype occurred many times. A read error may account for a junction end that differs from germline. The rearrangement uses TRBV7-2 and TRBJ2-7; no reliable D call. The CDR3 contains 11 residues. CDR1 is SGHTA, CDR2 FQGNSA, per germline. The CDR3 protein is CASSSGGHALF. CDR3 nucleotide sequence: TGTGCCAGCAGCTCCGGTGGTCATGCGCTCTTC.